The rows below give T cell receptor beta chains drawn from one sample of a study of blood T cell repertoires in COVID-19. Only in-frame clones appear in the TCRdb table, and some are missing; sequencing was by immunoSEQ multiplex PCR. The table lists more than 150,000 clones, approximately 80% of them singletons. The sequenced sample consisted of PBMCs or T cells enriched from blood (not recorded which). The source is a man aged 55-75 years who had been exposed to COVID-19. Each CDR3 is given with its conserved first and last residue. Each record gives: CDR3 length, clone size, J gene, V gene, D gene, CDR3 DNA, CDR3 protein. A D gene is named only where the DNA matches it firmly. Size values are once, few and many counts, or a class for expanded clones, and some rows have none.

15,.,TRBJ2-1,TRBV5-1,TRBD1,TGCGCCAGCAGCCGGGGACAGGGGGCTGTTAATGAGCAGTTCTTC,CASSRGQGAVNEQFF
15,.,TRBJ1-6,TRBV10-3,TRBD1,TGTGCCATCAGTGTCCGGGACAGTCAAGATTCACCCCTCCACTTT,CAISVRDSQDSPLHF
18,.,TRBJ2-2,TRBV28,TRBD1,TGTGCCAGCAGTTTAAGGACAGGGGGGGTAGGCAGCACCGGGGAGCTGTTTTTT,CASSLRTGGVGSTGELFF
13,.,TRBJ1-2,TRBV6-6,.,TGTGCCAGCAGTTACCCCGGGGACTACGGCTACACCTTC,CASSYPGDYGYTF
15,.,TRBJ2-7,TRBV28,TRBD2,TGTGCCAGCAGTTTGTTCCTAGCGGGATCGGAAGAGCAGTACTTC,CASSLFLAGSEEQYF
16,.,TRBJ1-2,TRBV28,.,TGTGCCAGCACCTACATGGGAGACCGAGGACACTATGGCTACACCTTC,CASTYMGDRGHYGYTF
16,.,TRBJ1-2,TRBV14,TRBD1,TGTGCCAGCAGCCGAAACCCAAGGGGGCTGGGCTATGGCTACACCTTC,CASSRNPRGLGYGYTF
15,.,TRBJ2-7,TRBV20-1,TRBD2,TGCAGTGCTAGTTTAGCGGGAACTCGGTCCTACGAGCAGTACTTC,CSASLAGTRSYEQYF
13,few,TRBJ2-1,TRBV2,.,TGTGCCAGCAATATTATCCCGACAAATGAGCAGTTCTTC,CASNIIPTNEQFF
14,.,TRBJ1-4,TRBV6-5,.,TGTGCCAGCAGTTACGCGGGGAATAATGAAAAACTGTTTTTT,CASSYAGNNEKLFF
16,.,TRBJ2-3,TRBV5-1,TRBD2,TGCGCCAGCAGCGGCCCCGATAGCGGGAGATTAGATACGCAGTATTTT,CASSGPDSGRLDTQYF
14,.,TRBJ2-7,TRBV30,TRBD1,TGTGCCTGGAGCGCGCCGGGACAGGGAGGCGAGCAGTACTTC,CAWSAPGQGGEQYF
18,.,TRBJ1-1,TRBV7-9,.,TGTGCCAGCAGCCGTAGGGGGGGTTTATTGGTTCAGGACACTGAAGCTTTCTTT,CASSRRGGLLVQDTEAFF
16,.,TRBJ1-5,TRBV5-4,.,TGTGCCAGCAGCTTGGCGGTGGGACAAGTATATCAGCCCCAGCATTTT,CASSLAVGQVYQPQHF
16,.,TRBJ2-1,TRBV14,.,TGTGCCAGCAGCCAAGTAATAGCGAGACCCTACAATGAGCAGTTCTTC,CASSQVIARPYNEQFF
12,.,TRBJ2-1,TRBV5-1,.,TGCGCCAGCAGCTTGGCCCCAAATGAGCAGTTCTTC,CASSLAPNEQFF
18,.,TRBJ2-7,TRBV15,TRBD1,TGTGCCACCAGCAGAGATCGTGCGGTGGGGACAGGGCAAGCCGAGCAGTACTTC,CATSRDRAVGTGQAEQYF
16,.,TRBJ2-3,TRBV30,TRBD2,TGTGCCTCATCTCGGACTAGCTTGGGGGTGAAAGATACGCAGTATTTT,CASSRTSLGVKDTQYF
12,.,TRBJ1-1,TRBV29-1,TRBD1,TGCAGCGCCCGGGGACCAGGGGGTGAAGCTTTCTTT,CSARGPGGEAFF
15,.,TRBJ2-3,TRBV20-1,.,TGCAGTGCTAGTCTGGGCGGGCAGAGCACAGATACGCAGTATTTT,CSASLGGQSTDTQYF
13,.,TRBJ1-1,TRBV11-3,.,TGTGCCAGCAGCCCTTGGGAGGTAACTGAAGCTTTCTTT,CASSPWEVTEAFF
15,.,TRBJ1-4,TRBV4-3,.,TGCGCCAGCAGCTATTTGACAGGAGATGGTGAAAAACTGTTTTTT,CASSYLTGDGEKLFF
16,.,TRBJ1-5,TRBV19,.,TGTGCCAGTATGACCTTACAGGTTCAGCACAATCAGCCCCAGCATTTT,CASMTLQVQHNQPQHF
17,few,TRBJ2-7,TRBV24-1,TRBD1,TGTGCCACCAGTGACTCGACAGGGGGCGGACGCTCCTACGAGCAGTACTTC,CATSDSTGGGRSYEQYF
14,.,TRBJ2-7,TRBV7-6,.,TGTGCCAGCAGCGCAGGGTACGCCACCTACGAGCAGTACTTC,CASSAGYATYEQYF
14,.,TRBJ2-1,TRBV7-2,TRBD2,TGTGCCAGCAGCCCGCCTAGCGGGACCGGTGAGCAGTTCTTC,CASSPPSGTGEQFF
14,.,TRBJ1-2,TRBV7-2,.,TGTGCCAGCAGCTTACCTCAGGGATCTCGTGGCTACACCTTC,CASSLPQGSRGYTF
14,once,TRBJ2-3,TRBV19,TRBD1,TGTGCCAGTACCCCGGACAGGGGCGCAGATACGCAGTATTTT,CASTPDRGADTQYF
14,.,TRBJ2-3,TRBV7-9,.,TGTGCCAGCAGCCTAAGGGGAACATCGGATACGCAGTATTTT,CASSLRGTSDTQYF
13,.,TRBJ2-1,TRBV2,TRBD2,TGTGCCAGCATAGCTAGCGGGATCAATGAGCAGTTCTTC,CASIASGINEQFF
14,.,TRBJ2-1,TRBV3-1/TRBV3-2,.,TGTGCCAGCAGCCAAGGAGAGACTAGCAATGAGCAGTTCTTC,CASSQGETSNEQFF
15,.,TRBJ2-1,TRBV6-6,TRBD1,TGTGCCAGCAGTTACTTGGGACAGGGGGGCAATGAGCAGTTCTTC,CASSYLGQGGNEQFF
14,.,TRBJ2-7,TRBV6-6,.,TGTGCCAGCAGTTCGACTCCGGGATCTCGGGAGCAGTACTTC,CASSSTPGSREQYF
14,.,TRBJ1-2,TRBV2,.,TGTGCCAGCAGCGACAGACTAGGGAACTATGGCTACACCTTC,CASSDRLGNYGYTF
16,.,TRBJ2-2,TRBV24-1,TRBD2,TGTGCCACCAGTGGCCGTGGGGCTAGCGGGGCCGGGGAGCTGTTTTTT,CATSGRGASGAGELFF
14,.,TRBJ1-5,TRBV7-6,TRBD1,TGTGCCAGCAGCCTACAGGGGAAGGGGCAGCCCCAGCATTTT,CASSLQGKGQPQHF
16,once,TRBJ2-7,TRBV6-5,.,TGTGCCAGCAGTTATCTTAACAGGGTCAACTCCTACGAGCAGTACTTC,CASSYLNRVNSYEQYF
15,.,TRBJ2-7,TRBV28,TRBD2,TGTGCCAGCAGACTAGCGGGAACCTTCTCCTACGAGCAGTACTTC,CASRLAGTFSYEQYF
17,.,TRBJ2-7,TRBV5-4,TRBD1,TGTGCCAGCAGCTTGGACATAACAGGGGGCCGATCTTCCGAGCAGTACTTC,CASSLDITGGRSSEQYF
13,.,TRBJ2-2,TRBV10-2,.,TGCGCCAGCAGGGGACTTAACCCCGGGGAGCTGTTTTTT,CASRGLNPGELFF
15,.,TRBJ1-4,TRBV5-1,TRBD1,TGCGCCAGCAGGGGCCGGGACAGAATGAATGAAAAACTGTTTTTT,CASRGRDRMNEKLFF
13,.,TRBJ2-7,TRBV1,.,TGCACCAGCAGCCAGGAGACAGTCTACGAGCAGTACTTC,CTSSQETVYEQYF
12,.,TRBJ1-2,TRBV12-3/TRBV12-4,TRBD1,TGTGCCAGCAGCCGGGGACAGTATGGCTACACCTTC,CASSRGQYGYTF
15,.,TRBJ1-4,TRBV28,.,TGTGCCAGCAGTACTCGGACAGTAACTAATGAAAAACTGTTTTTT,CASSTRTVTNEKLFF
14,.,TRBJ1-2,TRBV9,TRBD1,TGTGCCAGCAGCGGACCAACAGGGGACTATGGCTACACCTTC,CASSGPTGDYGYTF
15,.,TRBJ2-1,TRBV19,.,TGTGCCAGTACCCCGCGGGTGTATAGAGACAATGAGCAGTTCTTC,CASTPRVYRDNEQFF
15,.,TRBJ1-2,TRBV6-5,TRBD1,TGTGCCAGCAGAGCTATGACAGGGGAGACCTATGGCTACACCTTC,CASRAMTGETYGYTF
15,.,TRBJ1-5,TRBV7-3,TRBD1,TGTGCCAGCAGCACCCAGGGGGGCCGGGGGCAGCCCCAGCATTTT,CASSTQGGRGQPQHF
11,.,TRBJ2-1,TRBV30,.,TGTGCCTGGAGCCCCGGAAGGGGGCAGTTCTTC,CAWSPGRGQFF
15,.,TRBJ2-7,TRBV4-2,.,TGTGCCAGCAGCCAAGAGGGAAGCGGGCCCTACGAGCAGTACTTC,CASSQEGSGPYEQYF
12,once,TRBJ2-5,TRBV28,.,TGTGCCAGCAGTCCCCTAATGGAGACCCAGTACTTC,CASSPLMETQYF
18,.,TRBJ2-6,TRBV10-3,.,TGTGCCATCAGTGATCGGCTCGGACAAACCTCTGGGGCCAACGTCCTGACTTTC,CAISDRLGQTSGANVLTF
16,.,TRBJ2-5,TRBV5-1,TRBD1,TGCGCCAGCAGCCGTGGACAGGGGCGGTACCAAGAGACCCAGTACTTC,CASSRGQGRYQETQYF
15,.,TRBJ2-1,TRBV7-9,TRBD1,TGTGCCAGCAGCGACACAGGGGTGAACCGCAATGAGCAGTTCTTC,CASSDTGVNRNEQFF
14,.,TRBJ2-7,TRBV19,TRBD1,TGTGCCAGTAGTATGGCACAGGGGAACTACGAGCAGTACTTC,CASSMAQGNYEQYF